This T cell receptor beta chain emerged from a study of CD8 T cells in Susac syndrome. The count of this clonotype is one. The study sequenced TCR beta in blood CD8+ and CD4+ T cells. Random hexamers were used to reverse transcribe roughly 0.45 to 1 ug of RNA. MiXCR, run by TCRdb on the immunoSEQ multiplex PCR reads, gives a single entry per CDR3 protein. The repertoire holds tens of thousands of distinct CDR3 sequences, with 90% to 95% as singletons. This clonotype was obtained from a human donor with multiple sclerosis. What was sequenced was CD8+ T cells from PBMCs.

CDR3 DNA sequence: TGTGCCAGCAGTTTAGTTTGGCAGCGCGAGCAGTACTTC. Protein: CASSLVWQREQYF. This chain links TRBV27 with TRBJ2-7; D ambiguous. The CDR3 runs to 13 residues. The germline V gene has CDR1 MNHEY and CDR2 SMNVEV (reference sequence). V was pared by 2 bases and J by 6 bases, with 11 bases between.